In this sample, the clone carrying this T cell receptor (beta chain) turned up a few times. The CDR3 extends over 14 amino acids. In germline, CDR1 is SGDLS, CDR2 YYNGEE. V shed 0 bases, J shed 10 bases, and the junction held 2 bases outside the gene matches. Amplified regions were TCR beta CDR3 sequences from RNA transcripts. First-round RT-PCR with HTBI primers amplified the TCR CDR3 region. Via MiXCR, TCRdb re-called the multiplex PCR reads, giving one row per CDR3 protein. Of a few hundred thousand distinct CDR3 sequences in the sample, around a sixth are singletons; the top ten hold approximately 49%. The data belong to a study of T cells in Graves' hyperthyroidism and ophthalmopathy.

The clonotype was recovered from a woman aged 50 to 60 with Graves' hyperthyroidism. The rearrangement links TRBV9 to TRBJ1-6, with TRBD1 matching over 9 bases. The sample taken for sequencing was blood. CDR3 DNA: TGTGCCAGCAGCGTAGAGGGACAGGGATCACCCCTCCACTTT. As protein: CASSVEGQGSPLHF. The variable domain in full, with the rest retrieved from reference TRBV9 and TRBJ1-6, is DSGVTQTPKHLITATGQRVTLRCSPRSGDLSVYWYQQSLDQGLQFLIQYYNGEERAKGNILERFSAQQFPDLHSELNLSSLELGDSALYFCASSVEGQGSPLHFGNGTRLTVT.